This T cell receptor (beta chain) was recorded in a study of T cell changes during pregnancy in multiple sclerosis. This table comes from immunoSEQ multiplex PCR, and its TCRdb copy is limited to in-frame clones, with some not included. The sample holds about 87,000 clones, 93% seen once. CDR3 length equals 14 residues. Looked up from germline, CDR1 is SGHVS and CDR2 is FQNEAQ. The V end lost 1 base, the J end lost 4 bases, and 9 bases lay between the germline ends. This TCR derives from a female donor in good health, enrolled as a control in a pregnancy study. The chain combines TRBV7-8 with TRBJ2-3; the D gene is possibly TRBD2 (6 bases). Sequenced here: peripheral blood, sampled in the third trimester of pregnancy. The CDR3 DNA follows: TGTGCCAGCAGCTTAGGGGGGGAAGCAGATACGCAGTATTTT. This gives the protein CASSLGGEADTQYF.